This T cell receptor (beta chain) was sequenced for a study of cytomegalovirus exposure and HLA in healthy donors. Sequencing used immunoSEQ multiplex PCR; TCRdb keeps in-frame clones, though not all of them. The profile shows over 80,000 clones, around 84% of them singletons. Findings and limits, study-wide: Diagnosis of cytomegalovirus status made by the classifier reportedly showed high specificity and sensitivity.

This CDR3 spans 17 amino acids. The germline V gene has CDR1 GTSNPN and CDR2 SVGIG (reference sequence). The V end was cut by 0 bases, the J end by 1 base, with 15 bases between. As for this clone: The antigen is not known.

The sequencing sample was made of PBMCs. The sequence derives from a man younger than 35 in good health and CMV-seropositive. J is TRBJ2-2 and V is TRBV30; perhaps TRBD2 as D (6 bases). The CDR3 bases are TGTGCCTGGAGTGTAAGGAGGGTAGGGTGGAACACCGGGGAGCTGTTTTTT. Protein: CAWSVRRVGWNTGELFF.